Detailed here is one T cell receptor beta chain. These data originate in a study of OX40 agonist ivuxolimab in advanced cancers. The CDR3 length is 13 residues. Trimming took 0 bases from V and 7 from J, leaving 7 bases between them. Germline values: CDR1 SGHNT, CDR2 YENEEA. Repertoires were generated with immunoSEQ multiplex PCR, while TCRdb's copy carries only in-frame clones and drops some. Among approximately 47,000 clones listed, 88% were seen once. The receptor comes from an adult with an advanced solid tumor such as melanoma, head and neck, liver or kidney cancer. Here the sequenced sample was CD4+ or CD8+ T cells sorted from blood, taken in a trial of the OX40 agonist ivuxolimab. The chain recombines TRBV11-3 with TRBJ1-5; possibly TRBD1 for D (5 bases). The CDR3, as DNA: TGTGCCAGCAGCTTAGAGGAGGGGCAGCCCCAGCATTTT. Translation gives CASSLEEGQPQHF.